This note documents a single T cell receptor (beta chain) sequence. Its antigen remains unidentified. Vbeta (60) and Jbeta (13) primers were used in the PCR. Clones were read by immunoSEQ multiplex PCR, and TCRdb kept only the in-frame ones, dropping some. This sample has about 100,000 clones; under 80% occur once, and the top ten carry 4%. This sample is part of a study of cytomegalovirus exposure and HLA in healthy donors. Study-wide results and caveats: Follow-up analysis later connected one missense variant in DCLRE1C with trimming of TCR beta V- and J-genes.

From germline, CDR1 is SGDLS and CDR2 YYNGEE. The CDR3 runs to 16 residues. Deletions cut 3 bases from V and 0 bases from J, with 13 bases between. This clonotype was sampled from a woman aged 50 to 60 in good health and CMV-seropositive. The sample was PBMCs. The chain links TRBV9 to TRBJ2-1, with D perhaps matching TRBD2 (5 bases). The CDR3 nucleotides are TGTGCCAGCAGCGCCTGGACTGGGAGCTCCTACAATGAGCAGTTCTTC. It yields the protein CASSAWTGSSYNEQFF.